Below, 24 T cell receptor beta chains from the same sample are listed, as sequenced in a study of OX40 agonist ivuxolimab in advanced cancers. Only in-frame clones appear in the TCRdb table, and some are missing; sequencing was by immunoSEQ multiplex PCR. This sample carries some 77,000 clones, about nine tenths of them seen once, and the ten largest clones take over 8.5%. The specimen comprised CD4+ or CD8+ T cells sorted from blood, sampled in a trial of the OX40 agonist ivuxolimab. These receptors were collected from an adult with an advanced solid tumor such as melanoma, head and neck, liver or kidney cancer.

The genes are TRBV7-9 and TRBJ1-2; a weak D match, TRBD1 (6 bases). Germline assignment: CDR1 SEHNR and CDR2 FQNEAQ (reference sequence). The ends were cut back, 4 bases at V and 8 bases at J, with 17 bases in the middle. The CDR3 has 14 residues. CDR3 region: CASSSPQGVDGYTF. The CDR3 DNA sequence: TGTGCCAGCAGCTCCCCACAGGGAGTCGACGGCTACACCTTC.

V and J are TRBV7-9 and TRBJ2-2; D is undetermined. Germline V CDR1 and CDR2: SEHNR, FQNEAQ (reference sequence). The CDR3 covers 12 residues. Trimming stripped 7 bases from V and 1 base from J, with 4 bases between. CDR3 protein: CASNLNTGELFF. CDR3 bases: TGTGCCAGCAACCTGAACACCGGGGAGCTGTTTTTT. Supplemented by reference TRBV7-9 and TRBJ2-2, the full variable domain reads DTGVSQNPRHKITKRGQNVTFRCDPISEHNRLYWYRQTLGQGPEFLTYFQNEAQLEKSRLLSDRFSAERPKGSFSTLEIQRTEQGDSAMYLCASNLNTGELFFGEGSRLTVL.

V usage is TRBV5-5 and J usage is TRBJ1-1; D uncertain. This CDR3 contains 14 residues. V lost 0 bases and J lost 5, with 11 bases in between. Germline values: CDR1 SGHKS, CDR2 YYEKEE (reference sequence). The CDR3 sequence is CASSLGGKWTEAFF. As DNA, the CDR3 is TGTGCCAGCAGCTTGGGGGGTAAGTGGACTGAAGCTTTCTTT.

This chain links TRBV4-3 with TRBJ2-3; 7 bases map to TRBD2. The V segment lost 0 bases and the J segment 5 bases; nucleotides outside the gene matches: 8. Germline lookup yields CDR1 LGHNA and CDR2 YSLEER. This CDR3 has 16 amino acids. In DNA form, the CDR3 reads TGCGCCAGCAGCCAAGATTTCACTAGCGTAAAAGATACGCAGTATTTT. Amino acid sequence: CASSQDFTSVKDTQYF.

This clone appeared a single time. This sequence joins TRBV7-6 and TRBJ1-2; the D gene is possibly TRBD1 (5 bases). This CDR3 contains 16 residues. Germline V CDR1 and CDR2: SGHVS, FNYEAQ. Trimming cost V 0 bases and J 1 base, with 12 bases left between them. CDR3 sequence (DNA): TGTGCCAGCAGCTTAGCGCTTCGGGACGATAACTATGGCTACACCTTC. It specifies CASSLALRDDNYGYTF.

This clone showed up just a few times. The J gene is TRBJ1-2, the V gene TRBV5-6, with D possibly being TRBD1 (6 bases). This CDR3 contains 12 residues. The germline CDR1 and CDR2 sequences are SGHDT and YYEEEE. Trimming took 10 bases from V and 4 from J, leaving 14 bases between them. The CDR3 reads CAASKGGYGYTF. The CDR3 DNA reads TGTGCCGCCTCAAAGGGGGGCTATGGCTACACCTTC.

The chain employs TRBV29-1 and TRBJ2-2; a weak D match, TRBD2 (5 bases). Trimming took off 4 bases at V and 6 bases at J, with 12 bases between the two ends. Germline V gene data show CDR1 as SQVTM and CDR2 as ANQGSEA. The CDR3 spans 13 residues. The CDR3 loop reads CSVAGVKAGELFF. The CDR3 DNA is TGCAGCGTTGCCGGGGTGAAGGCCGGGGAGCTGTTTTTT.

The V call is TRBV5-5, the J call TRBJ1-2, with D perhaps matching TRBD1 (5 bases). The CDR3 sequence is 15 residues long. The V end lost 4 bases, the J end lost 0 bases, and 13 bases lay between the germline ends. Germline assignment: CDR1 SGHKS and CDR2 YYEKEE (reference sequence). CDR3 residues: CASSGTDLSNYGYTF. CDR3 coding DNA: TGTGCCAGCAGCGGGACGGACCTTTCTAACTATGGCTACACCTTC. Using reference TRBV5-5 and TRBJ1-2 for the parts outside the CDR3, the full variable domain is DAGVTQSPTHLIKTRGQQVTLRCSPISGHKSVSWYQQVLGQGPQFIFQYYEKEERGRGNFPDRFSARQFPNYSSELNVNALLLGDSALYLCASSGTDLSNYGYTFGSGTRLTVV.

The rearrangement joins TRBV6-1 to TRBJ2-7; unclear D gene. Germline CDR1 and CDR2: MNHNS and SASEGT. The CDR3 contains 10 residues. V lost 6 bases to trimming and J lost 4 bases, with 4 bases between them. The CDR3 loop is CASSAYEQYF. In DNA, the CDR3 is TGTGCCAGCAGCGCGTACGAGCAGTACTTC.

The rearrangement links TRBV11-2 to TRBJ2-7; no definite D call. CDR1 SGHAT and CDR2 FQNNGV come from the germline V gene. The CDR3 runs 15 residues. V was shortened by 5 bases and J by 4 bases, with 18 bases between the two germline ends. CDR3 coding DNA: TGTGCCAGCAGCCCCTCTTTTGGGCCGAATTACGAGCAGTACTTC. Its translation is CASSPSFGPNYEQYF.

The chain is built from TRBV2 and TRBJ1-4, with D maybe TRBD1 (5 bases). CDR1 SNHLY and CDR2 FYNNEI come from the germline V gene. CDR3 length: 14 amino acids. The V and J ends lost 4 bases and 7 bases respectively, with 13 bases between them. CDR3 amino acids: CASSAPEGTEKLFF. As DNA, the CDR3 is TGTGCCAGCAGTGCCCCGGAAGGGACTGAAAAACTGTTTTTT.

The chain couples TRBV15 to TRBJ1-2; 9 nucleotides line up with TRBD1. The CDR3 runs 15 residues. Per germline, CDR1 LNHNV and CDR2 YYDKDF (reference sequence). The trim removed 0 bases at V and 8 bases at J, leaving 7 bases unmatched. CDR3 DNA sequence: TGTGCCACCAGCAGAGACCGGACAGGGGCAGGAGGCTACACCTTC. The encoded protein is CATSRDRTGAGGYTF.

This clone was recorded only once. The chain couples TRBV7-9 to TRBJ2-7; perhaps TRBD2 as D (5 bases). Germline-derived CDR1 and CDR2 are SEHNR and FQNEAQ (reference sequence). Trimming pared 0 bases from V and 5 bases from J, leaving 11 bases between. The CDR3 runs 14 residues. The CDR3 region has the DNA TGTGCCAGCAGCTTAGCCGGGTACGGGGACGAGCAGTACTTC. Translating it yields CASSLAGYGDEQYF.

The chain couples TRBV9 to TRBJ1-5; 10 positions agree with TRBD1. This CDR3 spans 15 amino acids. In germline, CDR1 is SGDLS, CDR2 YYNGEE. V lost 3 bases, J lost 4 bases, and 4 bases stayed unmatched. The CDR3, as DNA: TGTGCCAGCAGCGACGGGACAGGGGTTAATCAGCCCCAGCATTTT. Its translation: CASSDGTGVNQPQHF.

J is TRBJ2-2 and V is TRBV5-1; 11 bases line up with TRBD1. The V gene end was trimmed by 4 bases and the J gene end by 5 bases; junction bases not matched to a gene: 7. This CDR3 comprises 16 residues. The germline V gene encodes CDR1 SGHRS and CDR2 YFSETQ. The CDR3 is CASSDRDRGRTGELFF. CDR3 coding DNA: TGCGCCAGCAGCGACCGGGACAGGGGGAGGACCGGGGAGCTGTTTTTT.

The genes are TRBV18 and TRBJ2-1; D is unresolved. This CDR3 comprises 13 residues. Between the trimmed V and J ends, which lost 8 bases and 0 bases, there was a span of 8 bases. Germline V gene lookup returns CDR1 KGHSH and CDR2 LQKENI. This CDR3 reads CASTDTSYNEQFF. Here the CDR3 DNA reads TGTGCCAGCACCGACACCTCCTACAATGAGCAGTTCTTC.

This sequence joins TRBV15 and TRBJ2-7; perhaps TRBD1 as D (6 bases). The germline V gene has CDR1 LNHNV and CDR2 YYDKDF (reference sequence). Trimming left V 5 bases short and J 3 bases short, with 11 bases between. This CDR3 is 13 amino acids long. The chain's CDR3 is CATSGPQGYEQYF. In DNA, the CDR3 is TGTGCCACCAGCGGACCACAGGGCTACGAGCAGTACTTC.

The chain uses TRBV7-7 and TRBJ2-7; D might be TRBD1 (6 bases). This CDR3 has 18 residues. Germline V gene lookup returns CDR1 SSHAT and CDR2 FNYEAQ (reference sequence). V was pared by 1 base and J by 2 bases, with 21 bases between. CDR3 in amino acids: CASSLEPVTGSGTYEQYF. The CDR3 bases are TGTGCCAGCAGCTTAGAACCAGTAACAGGGAGTGGCACCTACGAGCAGTACTTC.

The rearrangement joins TRBV7-8 to TRBJ2-2; TRBD1 aligns across 7 bases. CDR1 and CDR2 (germline): SGHVS, FQNEAQ. J gave up 1 base and V 0 bases, and 8 bases lay outside the gene matches. The CDR3 runs 18 residues. The chain's CDR3 is CASSLALIGTENTGELFF. CDR3 in DNA: TGTGCCAGCAGCTTAGCGCTAATCGGGACAGAGAACACCGGGGAGCTGTTTTTT.

The CDR3 DNA sequence: TGTGCCAGCACCGAGCTCGGGGGGATAGGTAATTCACCCCTCCACTTT. Translation: CASTELGGIGNSPLHF. This chain links TRBV2 with TRBJ1-6; D is perhaps TRBD1 (5 bases). Germline-derived CDR1 and CDR2 are SNHLY and FYNNEI. The V end was cut by 7 bases, the J end by 6 bases, with 19 bases between. The CDR3 spans 16 residues.

This chain connects TRBV25-1 to TRBJ1-1; D is undetermined. The germline V gene encodes CDR1 MGHDK and CDR2 SYGVNS. This CDR3 spans 14 amino acids. V shed 7 bases and J shed 6 bases, with 18 bases lying between them. This CDR3 reads CASTEHGESAEAFF. CDR3 nucleotides: TGTGCCAGCACCGAACATGGTGAAAGCGCTGAAGCTTTCTTT.

The chain couples TRBV7-9 to TRBJ1-1, with D perhaps TRBD1 (5 bases). CDR1 is SEHNR, CDR2 FQNEAQ, per germline (reference sequence). V gave up 6 bases and J gave up 1 base, with 12 bases separating them. The CDR3 consists of 14 residues. CDR3 sequence: CASSPVRGNTEAFF. CDR3 sequence (DNA): TGTGCCAGCAGTCCCGTGAGGGGGAACACTGAAGCTTTCTTT.

The rearrangement links TRBV4-3 to TRBJ1-3; tentatively, D is TRBD1 (5 bases). Germline V lookup: CDR1 LGHNA, CDR2 YSLEER. V lost 0 bases and J 3 bases, leaving 12 bases between the germline ends. The CDR3 is made up of 16 amino acids. The CDR3 sequence: CASSQDPRGSGNTIYF. The CDR3 DNA is TGCGCCAGCAGCCAAGATCCGCGGGGCAGTGGAAACACCATATATTTT.

This clone was seen once. This chain links TRBV10-3 with TRBJ2-1, with 9 positions matching TRBD2. Looked up from germline, CDR1 is ENHRY and CDR2 is SYGVKD. The CDR3 is 14 amino acids. V gave up 2 bases and J gave up 8 bases; unmatched junction bases: 4. CDR3 amino acids: CAISEASGVYEQFF. CDR3 DNA: TGTGCCATCAGTGAGGCTAGCGGGGTCTATGAGCAGTTCTTC.